Listed below are T cell receptor beta chains from one sample, sequenced in a study of cytomegalovirus exposure and HLA in healthy donors. Profiled with immunoSEQ multiplex PCR; TCRdb holds only in-frame clones, not every one. The sample includes about 150,000 clones, about 94% seen only once; the top ten take less than 2%. The sample taken for sequencing was PBMCs. The origin of the receptors is a man younger than 35 in good health and CMV-seropositive. Each CDR3 is given with its conserved first and last residue. Fields, in order: J gene, clone size, D gene, V gene, CDR3 protein, CDR3 DNA. A D gene is named only where the DNA matches it firmly. Clone size appears in some rows only: once, few, many, or a class for an expanded clone.

>TRBJ2-5|.|TRBD2|TRBV5-8
CASSVTSGRFQETQYF
TGTGCCAGCAGCGTCACTAGCGGGAGGTTCCAAGAGACCCAGTACTTC
>TRBJ1-1|.|.|TRBV27
CASSLAGGSLFTEAFF
TGTGCCAGCAGTTTAGCGGGGGGCAGTCTGTTCACTGAAGCTTTCTTT
>TRBJ1-5|.|.|TRBV6-1
CASSDTYSNQPQHF
TGTGCCAGCAGTGACACTTATAGCAATCAGCCCCAGCATTTT
>TRBJ2-6|.|.|TRBV6-5
CASSFGLPGANVLTF
TGTGCCAGCAGTTTCGGGTTACCTGGGGCCAACGTCCTGACTTTC
>TRBJ1-2|.|TRBD1|TRBV14
CASSHFPRDRGPKDYGYTF
TGTGCCAGCAGCCATTTCCCCCGGGACAGGGGGCCAAAGGACTATGGCTACACCTTC
>TRBJ2-7|few|.|TRBV2
CASAWTEGYEQYF
TGTGCCAGCGCGTGGACAGAGGGCTACGAGCAGTACTTC
>TRBJ2-1|.|.|TRBV11-3
CASSLAGRYNEQFF
TGTGCCAGCAGCTTAGCTGGTCGGTACAATGAGCAGTTCTTC
>TRBJ1-1|.|.|TRBV28
CASSLWGGYTEAFF
TGTGCCAGCAGTTTATGGGGGGGGTACACTGAAGCTTTCTTT
>TRBJ2-7|.|TRBD2|TRBV27
CASRNGRSSDEQYF
TGTGCCAGCAGAAACGGGAGGTCCAGCGACGAGCAGTACTTC
>TRBJ2-1|once|TRBD1|TRBV27
CASRTQGYPYNEQFF
TGTGCCAGCAGGACACAGGGGTACCCCTACAATGAGCAGTTCTTC
>TRBJ1-1|.|.|TRBV5-1
CASSSTGLNTEAFF
TGCGCCAGCAGCTCGACAGGCCTGAACACTGAAGCTTTCTTT
>TRBJ2-1|.|.|TRBV7-2
CASSLRYNEQFF
TGTGCCAGCAGCCTCAGGTACAATGAGCAGTTCTTC
>TRBJ1-2|once|.|TRBV18
CASSPRVGANYGYTF
TGTGCCAGCTCACCCCGGGTCGGGGCTAACTATGGCTACACCTTC
>TRBJ2-3|.|TRBD2|TRBV7-9
CASSTGLAASTDTQYF
TGTGCCAGCAGCACAGGACTAGCGGCTAGCACAGATACGCAGTATTTT
>TRBJ2-2|.|.|TRBV27
CASSTHRSGELFF
TGTGCCAGCAGTACCCACCGGTCCGGGGAGCTGTTTTTT